The rows below give T cell receptor beta chains drawn from one sample of a study of T cell repertoires in cytomegalovirus infection. One entry per CDR3 protein, called by TCRdb with MiXCR from the reads. The data hold under 200,000 distinct CDR3 sequences, with about a tenth observed a single time. The sequencing sample was made of PBMCs. These TCRs come from a human donor in good health (CMV status not recorded). Some clones in this sample may be carry-over from other donors' samples. The CDR3 runs from the conserved cysteine through the conserved F or W. A D gene is named only where the DNA matches it firmly. Expanded clones get a size class; other rows say once, few or many, or leave the size out.

D gene,clone size,J gene,V gene,CDR3 protein,CDR3 DNA
TRBD1,many,TRBJ2-1,TRBV7-9,CASSSGQGSNNEQFF,TGTGCCAGCAGCTCGGGACAGGGGTCGAACAATGAGCAGTTCTTC
.,many,TRBJ1-6,TRBV28,CASRGVNNSPLHF,TGTGCCAGCAGGGGCGTGAATAATTCACCCCTCCACTTT
TRBD2,.,TRBJ2-1,TRBV23-1,CASSQLKIPGTSGNNEQFF,TGCGCCAGCAGTCAATTAAAAATACCCGGGACTAGCGGCAACAATGAGCAGTTCTTC
TRBD2,few,TRBJ2-2,TRBV5-6,CASRLLAGHRELFF,TGTGCCAGCAGGTTACTAGCGGGGCACCGGGAGCTGTTTTTT
.,many,TRBJ1-2,TRBV7-9,CASSTQTGGSRSYTF,TGTGCCAGCAGCACACAGACCGGGGGCTCACGCAGCTACACCTTC
.,.,TRBJ2-5,TRBV15,CATSRELVAQETQYF,TGTGCCACCAGCAGAGAGTTGGTAGCCCAAGAGACCCAGTACTTC
TRBD2,many,TRBJ2-3,TRBV7-8,CASSLRLAGSTDTQYF,TGTGCCAGCAGCTTACGACTAGCGGGTAGCACAGATACGCAGTATTTT
.,many,TRBJ2-1,TRBV20-1,CSARPHGRGNEQFF,TGCAGTGCTAGGCCGCACGGCAGGGGCAATGAGCAGTTCTTC
TRBD1,many,TRBJ1-2,TRBV2,CASSETGLYGYTF,TGTGCCAGCAGTGAGACAGGGCTCTATGGCTACACCTTC
.,many,TRBJ2-2,TRBV7-2,CASSSRGNGELFF,TGTGCCAGCAGCTCTAGGGGCAACGGGGAGCTGTTTTTT
.,many,TRBJ2-3,TRBV7-2,CASSLVTGSDTQYF,TGTGCCAGCAGCTTAGTTACAGGGTCAGATACGCAGTATTTT
TRBD1,many,TRBJ2-4,TRBV4-3,CASSQEARDRALAKNIQYF,TGCGCCAGCAGCCAAGAGGCCCGGGACAGAGCCTTAGCCAAAAACATTCAGTACTTC
TRBD2,.,TRBJ2-1,TRBV20-1,CSAAYTRGGSYNEQFF,TGCAGTGCCGCGTATACCCGGGGGGGCTCCTACAATGAGCAGTTCTTC
.,few,TRBJ2-1,TRBV11-2,CASSLFEYNEQFF,TGTGCCAGCAGCTTATTTGAATACAATGAGCAGTTCTTC
.,many,TRBJ2-5,TRBV7-2,CASSPRLGVEETQYF,TGTGCCAGCAGCCCCAGACTAGGGGTGGAAGAGACCCAGTACTTC
TRBD1,many,TRBJ2-7,TRBV29-1,CSVAPGQGSYEQYF,TGCAGCGTCGCTCCGGGACAGGGTTCCTACGAGCAGTACTTC
.,many,TRBJ1-5,TRBV3-1,CASSQAVGGNQPQHF,TGTGCCAGCAGCCAAGCGGTGGGCGGCAATCAGCCCCAGCATTTT
TRBD2,.,TRBJ2-2,TRBV7-2,CASSLRLAGGPLTGELFF,TGTGCCAGCAGCTTAAGGCTAGCGGGAGGGCCTCTCACCGGGGAGCTGTTTTTT
TRBD2,many,TRBJ2-1,TRBV7-2,CASSLFAGSGRGNEQFF,TGTGCCAGCAGCTTGTTCGCAGGTAGCGGGAGGGGAAATGAGCAGTTCTTC
.,.,TRBJ1-5,TRBV19,CAVGGNQPQHF,TGTGCTGTCGGCGGCAATCAGCCCCAGCATTTT
.,many,TRBJ1-1,TRBV7-9,CASSRPLAEAFF,TGTGCCAGCAGCAGGCCGTTAGCTGAAGCTTTCTTT
.,few,TRBJ2-3,TRBV10-3,CAISGARRDTQYF,TGTGCCATCAGTGGGGCTAGAAGAGATACGCAGTATTTT
.,few,TRBJ2-3,TRBV2,CASSEVQDWADTQYF,TGTGCCAGCAGCGAGGTCCAGGACTGGGCAGATACGCAGTATTTT
TRBD2,many,TRBJ2-7,TRBV20-1,CSARDLGLAAYEQYF,TGCAGTGCTAGAGATCTAGGCCTAGCGGCCTACGAGCAGTACTTC
TRBD1,.,TRBJ2-5,TRBV20-1,CSAQHRDRGPGETQYF,TGCAGTGCACAACACCGGGACAGGGGGCCGGGGGAGACCCAGTACTTC
TRBD2,few,TRBJ2-1,TRBV14,CASSDSGTSGGSPYNEQFF,TGTGCCAGCAGCGATTCTGGGACTAGCGGGGGATCCCCCTACAATGAGCAGTTCTTC
TRBD2,many,TRBJ2-1,TRBV7-9,CASSFSKPREGNPHNEQFF,TGTGCCAGCAGCTTTTCCAAACCCCGGGAGGGAAACCCCCACAATGAGCAGTTCTTC
TRBD1,.,TRBJ2-7,TRBV6-8,CASSHSGTGIYEQYF,TGTGCCAGCAGTCATTCCGGGACAGGGATCTACGAGCAGTACTTC
TRBD1,.,TRBJ1-4,TRBV5-6,CASSRRTGLNEKLFF,TGTGCCAGCAGCAGGCGGACAGGCCTTAATGAAAAACTGTTTTTT
.,many,TRBJ2-3,TRBV28,CASTHGQGSTDTQYF,TGTGCCAGCACCCACGGCCAGGGATCCACAGATACGCAGTATTTT
.,few,TRBJ2-1,TRBV5-4,CASSLERHEQFF,TGTGCCAGCAGCTTGGAGCGGCATGAGCAGTTCTTC
.,.,TRBJ2-3,TRBV7-2,CASSLTGNALSTDTQYF,TGTGCCAGCAGTTTAACAGGGAATGCCCTCAGCACGGATACGCAGTATTTT
.,.,TRBJ2-7,TRBV10-2,CASSDSLYEQYF,TGCGCCAGCAGTGACAGCTTATACGAGCAGTACTTC
TRBD1,.,TRBJ1-4,TRBV20-1,CSAEMGTGIGEKLFF,TGCAGTGCCGAAATGGGGACAGGGATTGGTGAAAAACTGTTTTTT
.,many,TRBJ1-5,TRBV6-2/TRBV6-3,CASTLQGFSNQPQHF,TGTGCCAGCACCCTACAGGGATTTAGCAATCAGCCCCAGCATTTT
.,.,TRBJ1-2,TRBV7-8,CASSLAGALYGYTF,TGTGCCAGCAGCTTAGCTGGAGCGCTCTATGGCTACACCTTC
.,many,TRBJ2-3,TRBV10-3,CAISWGVNTDTQYF,TGTGCCATCAGTTGGGGTGTTAACACAGATACGCAGTATTTT
TRBD2,many,TRBJ2-2,TRBV7-8,CASSRRGRALGGTGELFF,TGTGCCAGCAGCCGACGCGGGAGGGCCCTCGGGGGCACCGGGGAGCTGTTTTTT
TRBD2,.,TRBJ2-1,TRBV25-1,CASSFGISGSGDLDEQFF,TGTGCCAGCAGTTTTGGGATTTCGGGTAGCGGGGACCTGGATGAGCAGTTCTTC
.,.,TRBJ1-1,TRBV18,CASSPPTIRDTEDFF,TGTGCCAGCTCACCACCTACGATTCGGGACACTGAAGATTTCTTT
TRBD2,many,TRBJ2-1,TRBV2,CASSESYQRVGGRARMQFF,TGTGCCAGCAGTGAATCCTACCAACGTGTTGGCGGGAGGGCCCGTATGCAGTTCTTC